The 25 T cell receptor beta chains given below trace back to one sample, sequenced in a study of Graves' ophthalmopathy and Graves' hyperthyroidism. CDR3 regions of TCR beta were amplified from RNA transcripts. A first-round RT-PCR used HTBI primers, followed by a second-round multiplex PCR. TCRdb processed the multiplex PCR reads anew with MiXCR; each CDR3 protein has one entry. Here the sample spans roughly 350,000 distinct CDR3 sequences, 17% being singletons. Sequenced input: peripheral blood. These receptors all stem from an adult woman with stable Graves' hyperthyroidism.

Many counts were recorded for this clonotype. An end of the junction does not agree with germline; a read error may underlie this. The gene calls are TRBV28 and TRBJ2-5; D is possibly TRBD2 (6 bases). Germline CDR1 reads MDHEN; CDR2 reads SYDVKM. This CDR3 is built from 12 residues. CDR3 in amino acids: CASSELFGGLHF. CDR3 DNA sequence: TGTGCCAGCAGCGAACTGTTTGGGGGACTGCACTTC.

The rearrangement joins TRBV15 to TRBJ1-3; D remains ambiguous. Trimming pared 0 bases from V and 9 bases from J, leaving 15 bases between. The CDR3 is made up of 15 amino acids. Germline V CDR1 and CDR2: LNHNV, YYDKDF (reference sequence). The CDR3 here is CATSRDTGSWGTIYF. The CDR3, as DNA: TGTGCCACCAGCAGAGATACCGGGTCTTGGGGCACCATATATTTT.

Here the CDR3 reads CASSYTQNSYEQYF. CDR3 coding DNA: TGTGCCAGCAGCTATACACAGAACTCCTACGAGCAGTACTTC. This chain links TRBV2 with TRBJ2-7, with D unclear. Germline V gene lookup returns CDR1 SNHLY and CDR2 FYNNEI. The CDR3 runs 14 residues. The V gene lost 6 bases and the J gene lost 0 bases, with 12 bases spanning the gap.

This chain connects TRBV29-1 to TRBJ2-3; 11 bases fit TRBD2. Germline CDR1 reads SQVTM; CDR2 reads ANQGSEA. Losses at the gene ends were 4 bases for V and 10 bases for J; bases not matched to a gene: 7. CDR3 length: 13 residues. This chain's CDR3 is CSVATSGRGSQYF. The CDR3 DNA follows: TGCAGCGTTGCAACTAGCGGGAGAGGGTCGCAGTATTTT.

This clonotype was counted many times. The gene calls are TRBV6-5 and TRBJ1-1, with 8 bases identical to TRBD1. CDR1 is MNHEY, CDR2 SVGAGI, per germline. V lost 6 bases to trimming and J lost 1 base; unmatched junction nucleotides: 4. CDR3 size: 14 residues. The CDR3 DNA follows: TGTGCCAGCAGGGGGACAGGCGAGAACACTGAAGCTTTCTTT. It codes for CASRGTGENTEAFF.

As DNA, the CDR3 is TGTGCCATCCAAGGGGTCCACGCACCCTACGAGCAGTACTTC. As protein: CAIQGVHAPYEQYF. V usage is TRBV28 and J usage is TRBJ2-7; a possible D gene is TRBD1 (5 bases). Trimming shortened V by 10 bases and J by 2 bases, and 18 bases separated the two germline ends. The CDR3 contains 14 residues. Germline V gene data show CDR1 as MDHEN and CDR2 as SYDVKM. Looking up the rest from reference TRBV28 and TRBJ2-7 gives the full variable domain: DVKVTQSSRYLVKRTGEKVFLECVQDMDHENMFWYRQDPGLGLRLIYFSYDVKMKEKGDIPEGYSVSREKKERFSLILESASTNQTSMYLCAIQGVHAPYEQYFGPGTRLTVT.

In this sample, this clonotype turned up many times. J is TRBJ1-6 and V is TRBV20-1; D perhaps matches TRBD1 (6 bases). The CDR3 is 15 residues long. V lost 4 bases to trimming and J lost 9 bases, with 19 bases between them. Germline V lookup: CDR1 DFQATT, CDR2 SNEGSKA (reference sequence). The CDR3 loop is CSAKKGDTLGSPLHF. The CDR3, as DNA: TGCAGTGCTAAGAAGGGGGACACCCTGGGTTCACCCCTCCACTTT.

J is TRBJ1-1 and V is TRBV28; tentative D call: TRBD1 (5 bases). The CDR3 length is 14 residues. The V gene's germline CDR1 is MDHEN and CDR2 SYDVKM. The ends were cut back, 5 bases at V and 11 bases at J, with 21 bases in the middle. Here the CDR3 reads CASSPHGAPTEAFF. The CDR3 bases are TGTGCCAGCAGTCCCCATGGGGCCCCTACCGAGGCTTTCTTT. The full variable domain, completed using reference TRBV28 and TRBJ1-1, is DVKVTQSSRYLVKRTGEKVFLECVQDMDHENMFWYRQDPGLGLRLIYFSYDVKMKEKGDIPEGYSVSREKKERFSLILESASTNQTSMYLCASSPHGAPTEAFFGQGTRLTVV.

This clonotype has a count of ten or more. The CDR3 DNA is TGTGCCAGCAGCTCACAGGAGATGAACACTGAAGCTTTCTTT. It translates to CASSSQEMNTEAFF. The chain uses TRBV7-9 and TRBJ1-1; maybe TRBD1 (5 bases). Germline V gene lookup returns CDR1 SEHNR and CDR2 FQNEAQ (reference sequence). The CDR3 length is 14 residues. V was trimmed by 4 bases and J by 0 bases, leaving 9 bases between them.

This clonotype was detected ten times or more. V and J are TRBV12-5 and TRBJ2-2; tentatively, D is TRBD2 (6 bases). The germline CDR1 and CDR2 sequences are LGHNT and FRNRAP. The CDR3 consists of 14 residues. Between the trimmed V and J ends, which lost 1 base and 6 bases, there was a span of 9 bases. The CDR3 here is CASGLAGVSGELFF. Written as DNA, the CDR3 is TGTGCTAGTGGTTTGGCGGGAGTCTCCGGGGAGCTGTTTTTT.

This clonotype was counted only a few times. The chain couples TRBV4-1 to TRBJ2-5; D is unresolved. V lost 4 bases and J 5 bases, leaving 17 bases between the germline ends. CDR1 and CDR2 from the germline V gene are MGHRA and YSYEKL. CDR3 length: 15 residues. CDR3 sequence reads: CASSPRLPVAETQYF. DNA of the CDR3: TGCGCCAGCAGCCCCCGACTGCCGGTGGCGGAGACCCAGTACTTC.

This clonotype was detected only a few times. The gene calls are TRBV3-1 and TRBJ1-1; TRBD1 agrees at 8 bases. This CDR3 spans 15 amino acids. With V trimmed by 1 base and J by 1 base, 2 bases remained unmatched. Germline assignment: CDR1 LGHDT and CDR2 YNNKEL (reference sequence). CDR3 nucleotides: TGTGCCAGCAGCCAAGCCGGGACAGGGAACACTGAAGCTTTCTTT. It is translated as CASSQAGTGNTEAFF.

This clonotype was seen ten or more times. This CDR3 reads CASSFRQGYEQYF. DNA of the CDR3: TGTGCCAGCAGTTTCCGGCAAGGGTACGAGCAGTACTTC. The chain recombines TRBV28 with TRBJ2-7; D ambiguous. V lost 3 bases and J lost 4, with 10 bases in between. This CDR3 comprises 13 residues. Germline CDR1 and CDR2: MDHEN and SYDVKM.

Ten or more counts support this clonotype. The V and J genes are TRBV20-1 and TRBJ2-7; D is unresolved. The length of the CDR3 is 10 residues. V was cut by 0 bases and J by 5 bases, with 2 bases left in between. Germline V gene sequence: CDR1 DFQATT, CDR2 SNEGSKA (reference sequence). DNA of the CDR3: TGCAGTGCTAGAGAGGACGAGCAGTACTTC. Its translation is CSAREDEQYF.

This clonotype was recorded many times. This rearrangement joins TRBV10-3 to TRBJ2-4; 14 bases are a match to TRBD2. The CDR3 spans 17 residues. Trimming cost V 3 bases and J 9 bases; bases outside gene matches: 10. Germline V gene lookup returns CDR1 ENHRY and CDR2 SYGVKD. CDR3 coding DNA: TGTGCCATCAGTGAAACCGGGACTAGCGGGAGAAAGGTCATTCAGTACTTC. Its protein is CAISETGTSGRKVIQYF.

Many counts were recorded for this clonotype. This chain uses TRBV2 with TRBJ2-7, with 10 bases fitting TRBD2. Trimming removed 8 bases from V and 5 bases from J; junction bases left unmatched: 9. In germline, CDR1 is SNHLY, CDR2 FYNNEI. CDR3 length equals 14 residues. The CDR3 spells CASVRGLAGDEQYF. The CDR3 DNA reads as TGTGCCAGCGTCCGAGGTCTAGCGGGAGACGAGCAGTACTTC.

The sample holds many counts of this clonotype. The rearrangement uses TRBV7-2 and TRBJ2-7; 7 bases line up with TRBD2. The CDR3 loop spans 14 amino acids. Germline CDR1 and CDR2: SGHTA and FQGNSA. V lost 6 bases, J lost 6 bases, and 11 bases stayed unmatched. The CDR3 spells CASRGGLPSGEQYF. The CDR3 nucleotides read TGTGCCAGCAGGGGGGGATTACCTAGCGGCGAGCAGTACTTC.

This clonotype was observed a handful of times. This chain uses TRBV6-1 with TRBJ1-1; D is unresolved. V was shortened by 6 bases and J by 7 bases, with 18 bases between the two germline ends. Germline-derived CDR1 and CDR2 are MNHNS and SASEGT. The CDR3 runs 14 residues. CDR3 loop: CASSAETSQLEAFF. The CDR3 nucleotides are TGTGCCAGCAGCGCCGAAACCTCACAGCTTGAAGCTTTCTTT.

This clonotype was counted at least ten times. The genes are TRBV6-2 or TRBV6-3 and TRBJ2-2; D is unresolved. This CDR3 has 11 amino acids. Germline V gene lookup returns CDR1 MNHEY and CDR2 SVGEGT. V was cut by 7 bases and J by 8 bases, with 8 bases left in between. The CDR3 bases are TGTGCCAGCAACCTCAGAGGGGAGCTGTTTTTT. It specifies CASNLRGELFF.

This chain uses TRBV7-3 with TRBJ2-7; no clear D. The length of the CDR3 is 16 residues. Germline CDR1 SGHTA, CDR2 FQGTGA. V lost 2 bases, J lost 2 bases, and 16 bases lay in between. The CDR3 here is CASSLGKGPITYEQYF. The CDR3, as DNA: TGTGCCAGCAGCTTAGGAAAAGGACCGATAACCTACGAGCAGTACTTC.

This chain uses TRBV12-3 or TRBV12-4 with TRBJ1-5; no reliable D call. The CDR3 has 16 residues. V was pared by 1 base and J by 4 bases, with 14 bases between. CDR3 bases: TGTGCCAGCAGTTTAGGTACGGGATTGGGGAATCAGCCCCAGCATTTT. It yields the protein CASSLGTGLGNQPQHF.

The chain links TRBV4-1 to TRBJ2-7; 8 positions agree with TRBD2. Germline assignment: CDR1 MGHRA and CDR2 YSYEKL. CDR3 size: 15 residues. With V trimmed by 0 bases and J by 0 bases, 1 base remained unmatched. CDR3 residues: CASSQDGGVSYEQYF. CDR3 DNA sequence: TGCGCCAGCAGCCAAGACGGGGGGGTCTCCTACGAGCAGTACTTC.

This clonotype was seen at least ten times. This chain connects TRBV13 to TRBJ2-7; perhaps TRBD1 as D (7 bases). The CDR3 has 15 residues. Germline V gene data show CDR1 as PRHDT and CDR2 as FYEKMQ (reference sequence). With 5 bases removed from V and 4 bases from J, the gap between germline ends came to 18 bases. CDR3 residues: CASSPSLRGEYEQYF. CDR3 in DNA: TGTGCCAGCAGCCCCTCCCTCAGGGGGGAATACGAGCAGTACTTC. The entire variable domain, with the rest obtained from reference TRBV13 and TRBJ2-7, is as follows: AAGVIQSPRHLIKEKRETATLKCYPIPRHDTVYWYQQGPGQDPQFLISFYEKMQSDKGSIPDRFSAQQFSDYHSELNMSSLELGDSALYFCASSPSLRGEYEQYFGPGTRLTVT.

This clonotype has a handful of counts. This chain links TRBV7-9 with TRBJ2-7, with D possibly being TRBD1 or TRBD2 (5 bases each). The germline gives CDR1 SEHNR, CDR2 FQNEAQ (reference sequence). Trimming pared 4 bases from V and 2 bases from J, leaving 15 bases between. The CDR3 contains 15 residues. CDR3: CASSSWDGFPYEQYF. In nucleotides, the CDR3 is TGTGCCAGCAGCTCCTGGGACGGCTTTCCCTACGAGCAGTACTTC.

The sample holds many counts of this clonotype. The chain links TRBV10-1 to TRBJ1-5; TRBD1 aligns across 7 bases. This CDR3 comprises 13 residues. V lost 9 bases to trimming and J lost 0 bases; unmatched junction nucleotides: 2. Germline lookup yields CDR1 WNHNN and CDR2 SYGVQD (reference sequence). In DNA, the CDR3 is TGCGCCAGGGGACAGAGTAGCAATCAGCCCCAGCATTTT. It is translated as CARGQSSNQPQHF.